This TCR beta chain appears in the sequencing data of a study of early T cells in non-severe SARS-CoV-2 infection. The CDR3 is 13 residues long. The ends were cut back, 11 bases at V and 0 bases at J, with 11 bases in the middle. Germline CDR1 ENHRY, CDR2 SYGVKD. Unique molecular identifier tags were affixed to discrete cDNA molecules. TCRdb fed the 5' RACE reads into MiXCR, producing one record per CDR3 protein. Among over 30,000 distinct CDR3 sequences listed, about 7% were seen once. Sequencing used whole blood, obtained at baseline. The TCR comes from an adult who was a healthcare worker with PCR-confirmed SARS-CoV-2 infection or an uninfected control (not recorded which). The chain is built from TRBV10-3 and TRBJ1-3, with D perhaps TRBD1 (6 bases). The DNA for the CDR3 is TGTGCCTCAGCAGGGGTCTCTGGAAACACCATATATTTT. Translated: CASAGVSGNTIYF.